This T cell receptor beta chain was captured in a study of regulatory T cells in long-lasting Graves disease. Arm-PCR of CDR3 regions and iRepertoire HTBI primers were the basis on which TCR beta libraries were built. TCRdb itself ran the multiplex PCR reads through MiXCR, one entry per CDR3 protein. The sample records 400,000 to 600,000 distinct CDR3 sequences, 20% to 25% being singletons. The CDR3 sequence is 13 residues long. The V gene lost 5 bases and the J gene lost 11 bases, with 18 bases spanning the gap. CDR1 and CDR2 from the germline V gene are SEHNR and FQNEAQ (reference sequence). Time point described: persistent/refractory GD, antithyroid drugs over 5 years with positive TRAb. Isolated PBMC RNA provided the starting material for the TCR library. Staff took approximately 8.7 milliliters of peripheral blood and put it into EDTA tubes.

The V and J genes are TRBV7-9 and TRBJ1-1; D gene ambiguous. This sample comprised peripheral blood mononuclear cells (PBMCs), obtained when the disease was refractory, from a patient treated with antithyroid drugs. The sequence was collected from a female donor with Graves disease. In DNA, the CDR3 is TGTGCCAGCAGCACCAACCCCCCGCCCGTGGCTTTCTTT. Its protein is CASSTNPPPVAFF.